This TCR beta chain was identified during a study of T-cell memory formation after mild COVID-19. Study information: There were largely donor-specific TCR clusters.

Looked up from germline, CDR1 is SGHTA and CDR2 is FQGNSA. The CDR3 runs to 15 residues. Between the trimmed V and J ends, which lost 0 bases and 0 bases, there was a span of 7 bases. After 5'RACE with constant-segment primers, TCR alpha and TCR beta cDNA libraries carrying sample barcodes and UMIs were obtained. Each CDR3 protein gets one entry after TCRdb re-called the 5' RACE reads with MiXCR. The table lists hundreds of thousands of distinct CDR3 sequences, over 25% of them singletons. This chain uses TRBV7-2 with TRBJ2-3, with unresolved D. This TCR was recovered from an adult woman who had mild COVID-19 (a few samples of this study predate the infection). Cell type and time point are not known. Sample: PBMCs or a T cell subset sorted from them (not recorded which). DNA of the CDR3: TGTGCCAGCAGCTTAGCAGGGATTAGCACAGATACGCAGTATTTT. Translated: CASSLAGISTDTQYF. The full variable domain, with the rest looked up from reference TRBV7-2 and TRBJ2-3, is GAGVSQSPSNKVTEKGKDVELRCDPISGHTALYWYRQSLGQGLEFLIYFQGNSAPDKSGLPSDRFSAERTGGSVSTLTIQRTQQEDSAVYLCASSLAGISTDTQYFGPGTRLTVL.